The 9 T cell receptor beta chains in this list originate from one sample, sequenced in a study of shared clonotypes between healthy human individuals (dated by TCRdb to 2020 to 2022). Library prep was done by the immunoSEQ multiplex PCR assay. TCRdb provides this immuneACCESS table in a form limited to in-frame rearrangements. Some clones are lacking; in checked studies, under half of them reflect an unresolved V gene, and why the rest are absent is not known. For this sample there are about 2.4 million clones; roughly nine tenths appear just once. The biggest ten clones account for 0.11% to 0.15% of the sample. Sequencing was done on a sample of naive CD4+ T cells sorted from blood. The cell subset or site label here, explained by the study, means: CD45RA+ positively selected. The source of these receptors is a man between 18 and 35 years old in good health.

V gene TRBV7-2 combines with J gene TRBJ2-3; 9 bases fit TRBD1. There are 15 residues in the CDR3. V was clipped by 2 bases and J by 4 bases; unmatched bases: 4. Germline V gene sequence: CDR1 SGHTA, CDR2 FQGNSA. CDR3 DNA sequence: TGTGCCAGCAGCTTACGACAGGGGGTAGCAGATACGCAGTATTTT. It is translated as CASSLRQGVADTQYF.

This sequence joins TRBV30 and TRBJ2-5; 14 bases are a match to TRBD2. The CDR3 contains 16 residues. The germline CDR1 and CDR2 sequences are GTSNPN and SVGIG (reference sequence). The V and J ends lost 2 bases and 4 bases, in that order; junction bases with no gene match: 6. This chain's CDR3 is CAWSPGLAGGRETQYF. The CDR3 DNA reads TGTGCCTGGAGTCCAGGACTAGCGGGAGGTCGAGAGACCCAGTACTTC.

The genes are TRBV28 and TRBJ1-3, with D tentatively TRBD1 (5 bases). Trimming took 4 bases from V and 5 from J, leaving 9 bases between them. CDR1 is MDHEN, CDR2 SYDVKM, per germline. There are 13 residues in the CDR3. For the CDR3, the DNA is TGTGCCAGCAGTTCAGGGTCTAGAAACACCATATATTTT. Translating gives CASSSGSRNTIYF.

The V and J genes are TRBV6-1 and TRBJ2-7, with 9 bases aligning to TRBD1. Unmatched junction bases numbered 6, after V lost 5 bases and J lost 1 base. This CDR3 is built from 15 residues. The germline CDR1 and CDR2 sequences are MNHNS and SASEGT. CDR3 residues: CASSLLTGGSYEQYF. The CDR3 DNA reads as TGTGCCAGCAGTCTCCTGACAGGGGGATCCTACGAGCAGTACTTC.

This chain connects TRBV19 to TRBJ2-7, with TRBD2 identical over 7 bases. The CDR3 has 15 amino acids. The trim removed 5 bases at V and 1 base at J, leaving 8 bases unmatched. Germline CDR1 reads LNHDA; CDR2 reads SQIVND (reference sequence). CDR3 loop: CASSEVAGFSYEQYF. The CDR3 DNA sequence: TGTGCCAGTAGTGAGGTAGCGGGTTTTTCCTACGAGCAGTACTTC.

This chain uses TRBV5-1 with TRBJ1-4; D not certain. This CDR3 region has 12 residues. Germline values: CDR1 SGHRS, CDR2 YFSETQ. Trimming stripped 5 bases from V and 8 bases from J, with 10 bases between. The CDR3 region has the DNA TGCGCCAGCAGTAGCGGACGGGAAAAACTGTTTTTT. It is translated as CASSSGREKLFF.

The rearrangement joins TRBV11-3 to TRBJ1-3; D is unresolved. The germline gives CDR1 SGHNT, CDR2 YENEEA. V shed 5 bases and J shed 0 bases, with 17 bases lying between them. The CDR3 sequence is 17 residues long. CDR3 sequence: CASSPDPRGFSGNTIYF. CDR3 sequence (DNA): TGTGCCAGCAGCCCAGACCCGAGAGGGTTCTCTGGAAACACCATATATTTT.

With regard to this clone: The sample carries other DNA sequences with the same CDR3. The J gene is TRBJ2-7, the V gene TRBV18; D is perhaps TRBD1 (6 bases). This CDR3 is 15 amino acids long. V dropped 2 bases and J dropped 3 bases, with 14 bases sitting between them. Germline CDR1 is KGHSH and CDR2 is LQKENI. CDR3 DNA sequence: TGTGCCAGCTCACCAGGGACATCGGGCCTCTACGAGCAGTACTTC. Protein product: CASSPGTSGLYEQYF.

The V gene is TRBV6-1, the J gene TRBJ2-1; a possible D gene is TRBD2 (6 bases). CDR3 length: 13 amino acids. V lost 1 base and J 9 bases, leaving 10 bases between the germline ends. Germline V CDR1 and CDR2: MNHNS, SASEGT. The CDR3 nucleotides are TGTGCCAGCAGTGAAGGGCCAGCGGGTGAGCAGTTCTTC. It specifies CASSEGPAGEQFF.